This T cell receptor beta chain came from a study of T cell repertoires in cytomegalovirus infection. Each CDR3 protein gets one entry after TCRdb re-called the reads with MiXCR. The sample contains fewer than 950,000 distinct CDR3 sequences, about 31% of which appear only once. Comments on this clonotype: Its specificity is unknown.

This CDR3 region has 16 residues. Germline V gene lookup returns CDR1 SGHTA and CDR2 FQGNSA. V lost 3 bases to trimming and J lost 3 bases; unmatched junction nucleotides: 3. The rearrangement uses TRBV7-2 and TRBJ1-4, with 11 bases identical to TRBD1. Material: cultured CD8+ T cells from PBMCs, obtained from culture after CMV antigen stimulation. This TCR derives from a human donor in good health (CMV status not recorded). Some clones in this sample may be carry-over from other donors' samples. CDR3 residues: CASSLDRGLPNEKLFF. DNA for the CDR3: TGTGCCAGCAGCTTGGACAGGGGGCTTCCTAATGAAAAACTGTTTTTT. The complete variable domain, with remaining parts taken from reference TRBV7-2 and TRBJ1-4, reads GAGVSQSPSNKVTEKGKDVELRCDPISGHTALYWYRQSLGQGLEFLIYFQGNSAPDKSGLPSDRFSAERTGGSVSTLTIQRTQQEDSAVYLCASSLDRGLPNEKLFFGSGTQLSVL.